Listed here are 13 T cell receptor beta chains from one sample, sequenced in a study of T cells in Graves' hyperthyroidism and ophthalmopathy. RNA transcripts were the template for amplifying TCR beta CDR3 regions. First-round RT-PCR of the TCR CDR3 relied on the HTBI primer set. TCRdb recomputed calls from the multiplex PCR reads with MiXCR, one row per CDR3 protein. The sample has some 50,000 distinct CDR3 sequences, approximately 48% seen once. Material for sequencing was blood. The receptors here all came from a woman between 45 and 60 years old with Graves' ophthalmopathy.

As concerns this clonotype: A junction end diverges from the germline sequence, so it may reflect a read error. The CDR3 protein is CASQGQGGVPGSTIYF. CDR3 in DNA: TGCGCCAGCCAGGGACAGGGGGGAGTCCCTGGAAGCACCATATATTTT. The chain joins TRBV5-1 to TRBJ1-3; 11 nucleotides line up with TRBD1. Germline loops: CDR1 SGHRS, CDR2 YFSETQ. The CDR3 is 16 amino acids.

In DNA form, the CDR3 reads TGCGCCAGCAGCTTACTAGCGGGTGATTCGGCTGAGCAGTTCTTC. It specifies CASSLLAGDSAEQFF. V usage is TRBV5-1 and J usage is TRBJ2-1, with 9 bases lining up with TRBD2. The CDR3 runs to 15 residues. V was clipped by 2 bases and J by 9 bases; unmatched bases: 9. Germline CDR1 is SGHRS and CDR2 is YFSETQ.

On this clonotype: Relative to the germline gene, one junction end is altered; a read error may explain this. The CDR3 coding sequence is TGCAGTGCTAGTGGGCGGGGGGACGTCCAAGAGACCCAGTGCTTC. This sequence encodes CSASGRGDVQETQCF. J is TRBJ2-5 and V is TRBV20-1; 8 nucleotides agree with TRBD2. The germline CDR1 and CDR2 sequences are DFQATT and SNEGSKA (reference sequence). This CDR3 is 15 amino acids long.

This clonotype was detected only once. In DNA form, the CDR3 reads TGTGCCAGCAGTGAGATTGGCGGGGGCCGTGACCAAGAGACCCAGTACTTC. This sequence encodes CASSEIGGGRDQETQYF. The chain links TRBV2 to TRBJ2-5, with D possibly TRBD2 on 7 matching bases. V gave up 3 bases and J gave up 0 bases, with 17 bases separating them. From germline, CDR1 is SNHLY and CDR2 FYNNEI. The CDR3 runs 17 residues.

This chain's CDR3 is CASSPGRVWGNQPQHF. DNA of the CDR3: TGTGCCAGCAGCCCAGGCCGGGTCTGGGGCAATCAGCCCCAGCATTTT. The J gene is TRBJ1-5, the V gene TRBV7-3; D is unresolved. This CDR3 comprises 16 residues. Looked up from germline, CDR1 is SGHTA and CDR2 is FQGTGA. Between the trimmed V and J ends, which lost 5 bases and 2 bases, there was a span of 16 bases. The variable domain in full, with the rest retrieved from reference TRBV7-3 and TRBJ1-5, is GAGVSQTPSNKVTEKGKYVELRCDPISGHTALYWYRQSLGQGPEFLIYFQGTGAADDSGLPNDRFFAVRPEGSVSTLKIQRTERGDSAVYLCASSPGRVWGNQPQHFGDGTRLSIL.

This chain connects TRBV20-1 to TRBJ1-5, with D unresolved. This CDR3 has 11 residues. V was clipped by 6 bases and J by 9 bases, with 12 bases between them. Germline V gene data show CDR1 as DFQATT and CDR2 as SNEGSKA (reference sequence). Here the CDR3 DNA reads TGCAGTGCCCTAGCGGGAGGGCCCCAGCATTTT. Protein sequence: CSALAGGPQHF.

J is TRBJ2-1 and V is TRBV20-1; D is ambiguous. V was clipped by 2 bases and J by 5 bases, with 7 bases between them. The CDR3 length is 12 residues. The germline V gene has CDR1 DFQATT and CDR2 SNEGSKA (reference sequence). CDR3 residues: CSARSSDNEQFF. In DNA, the CDR3 is TGCAGTGCTAGATCAAGCGACAATGAGCAGTTCTTC.

This clonotype was recorded at least ten times. A much more abundant neighbour one base away suggests this may be a read error. V is TRBV11-1 and J is TRBJ1-6; 7 bases agree with TRBD1. The V gene's germline CDR1 is SGHAT and CDR2 FQDESV (reference sequence). The V gene end was trimmed by 4 bases and the J gene end by 8 bases; junction bases not matched to a gene: 2. The length of the CDR3 is 13 residues. CDR3: CASSSTGDSPLHF. The CDR3 nucleotides are TGTGCCAGCAGCTCCACAGGGGATTCACCCCTCCACTTT.

Concerning this clonotype itself: Since no conserved phenylalanine or tryptophan closes the CDR3, a read error is the likely cause. It is unclear where the CDR3 begins or ends on the DNA, so no DNA is shown, and the CDR3 is as TCRdb lists it. The chain is built from TRBV20-1 and TRBJ2-5; TRBD2 is taken as the D call from the table, unchecked against the DNA. Counting both end residues, the CDR3 totals 13 amino acids. CDR1 is DFQATT, CDR2 SNEGSKA, per germline (reference sequence). CDR3 amino acids: CSARLGRGGTHYC.

This clonotype was recorded at least ten times. The chain couples TRBV4-2 to TRBJ2-3; 7 positions match TRBD2. Per the germline V gene, CDR1 is LGHNA and CDR2 is YNFKEQ. Trimming removed 0 bases from V and 0 bases from J; junction bases left unmatched: 3. The CDR3 loop spans 16 amino acids. This CDR3 is CASSQEGAGSTDTQYF. The CDR3 DNA reads as TGTGCCAGCAGCCAAGAAGGAGCGGGGAGCACAGATACGCAGTATTTT.

This clonotype was picked up many times. The chain links TRBV9 to TRBJ2-3, with 8 nucleotides matching TRBD1. Germline values: CDR1 SGDLS, CDR2 YYNGEE. J lost 4 bases, V lost 1 base, and 5 bases had no gene match. There are 15 residues in the CDR3. The CDR3 region has the DNA TGTGCCAGCAGCGTAAGACAGGGGTCGTCAGATACGCAGTATTTT. Its translation: CASSVRQGSSDTQYF.

This clonotype was seen repeatedly, ten times or more. The rearrangement uses TRBV6-4 and TRBJ2-5; 10 bases agree with TRBD2. The CDR3 is made up of 14 amino acids. In germline, CDR1 is MRHNA, CDR2 SNTAGT. J gave up 2 bases and V 3 bases, and 0 bases lay outside the gene matches. The CDR3 loop is CASSEAGGQETQYF. DNA for the CDR3: TGTGCCAGCAGTGAAGCGGGGGGGCAAGAGACCCAGTACTTC.

V and J are TRBV5-4 and TRBJ1-2; D perhaps matches TRBD1 (5 bases). The length of the CDR3 is 13 residues. V dropped 4 bases and J dropped 3 bases, with 10 bases sitting between them. CDR1 and CDR2 (germline): SGHNT, YYREEE (reference sequence). The CDR3 coding sequence is TGTGCCAGCAGCGGATTGGGGGACTATGGCTACACCTTC. Its protein is CASSGLGDYGYTF.